This entry concerns a single TCR beta chain. Its specificity is not known. One end of the junction varies from germline; a read error may be responsible. The identical CDR3 is also encoded by other nucleotide sequences in the sample. The data stem from a study of PD-1 blockade in classical Hodgkin lymphoma. The time point was: newly diagnosed, previously untreated cHL patient sample. Comparator PBMCs were from newly diagnosed, untreated classical Hodgkin lymphoma. Here immunoSEQ multiplex PCR was the method, and the copy in TCRdb shows in-frame clones only, minus some. The table has around 25,000 clones, around 94% seen once. Study-level results: Repertoire differences lack defined causes, possibly disease activity or prior therapy. Reported findings placed baseline TCR diversity lower in newly diagnosed patients (compared with healthy donors).

The specimen sequenced was peripheral blood mononuclear cells (PBMCs). The TCR comes from a human donor with classical Hodgkin lymphoma.

CDR3 nucleotide sequence: TGTGCCTTCGGCGCGGGGGGGGCCTATGGCTACACTTTC. Residues: CAFGAGGAYGYTF. The chain uses TRBV30 and TRBJ1-2, with D maybe TRBD1 (6 bases). CDR1 and CDR2 from the germline V gene are GTSNPN and SVGIG (reference sequence). The CDR3 totals 13 residues.